The 30 T cell receptor beta chains listed next were all sequenced from one sample in a study of cytomegalovirus exposure and HLA in healthy donors. Measured with immunoSEQ multiplex PCR; TCRdb has only the in-frame clones, and not every one. The sample carries around 200,000 clones, 81% recorded once. The sequencing input was PBMCs. The receptors here all came from a woman in her 30s in good health and CMV-seronegative.

The J gene is TRBJ1-1, the V gene TRBV5-8, with D unresolved. Trimming pared 0 bases from V and 0 bases from J, leaving 3 bases between. Germline CDR1 SGHTS, CDR2 YDEGEE. This CDR3 has 13 amino acids. The CDR3 loop reads CASSLGVNTEAFF. CDR3 in DNA: TGTGCCAGCAGCTTGGGAGTGAACACTGAAGCTTTCTTT.

The V call is TRBV20-1, the J call TRBJ2-1; D is unresolved. The CDR3 loop spans 10 amino acids. The V end was cut by 5 bases, the J end by 8 bases, with 7 bases between. The germline V gene encodes CDR1 DFQATT and CDR2 SNEGSKA (reference sequence). The CDR3 spells CSAFNHEQFF. The CDR3 DNA reads as TGCAGTGCTTTCAATCATGAGCAGTTCTTC.

The rearrangement uses TRBV6-6 and TRBJ2-7; a possible D gene is TRBD1 (5 bases). V was cut by 0 bases and J by 3 bases, with 12 bases left in between. Looked up from germline, CDR1 is MNHNY and CDR2 is SVGAGI (reference sequence). This CDR3 spans 15 amino acids. The CDR3 spells CASSYSPKRGYEQYF. The CDR3 DNA reads as TGTGCCAGCAGTTACTCCCCGAAAAGGGGCTACGAGCAGTACTTC.

This clone was seen a single time. The rearrangement uses TRBV19 and TRBJ1-5; D is unresolved. This CDR3 has 13 residues. Germline V gene lookup returns CDR1 LNHDA and CDR2 SQIVND (reference sequence). Between the trimmed V and J ends, which lost 2 bases and 3 bases, there was a span of 5 bases. This chain's CDR3 is CASSIQYNQPQHF. The CDR3 DNA follows: TGTGCCAGTAGTATACAGTACAATCAGCCCCAGCATTTT. The full variable domain, rest sourced from reference TRBV19 and TRBJ1-5, is DGGITQSPKYLFRKEGQNVTLSCEQNLNHDAMYWYRQDPGQGLRLIYYSQIVNDFQKGDIAEGYSVSREKKESFPLTVTSAQKNPTAFYLCASSIQYNQPQHFGDGTRLSIL.

This clone showed up just once. This chain links TRBV2 with TRBJ2-1, with TRBD2 matching over 9 bases. CDR1 and CDR2 (germline): SNHLY, FYNNEI. The trim removed 9 bases at V and 9 bases at J, leaving 12 bases unmatched. The CDR3 consists of 14 residues. CDR3 nucleotides: TGTGCCAGGGCCGGGCCTAGCGGGACGGGTGAGCAGTTCTTC. Amino acids: CARAGPSGTGEQFF.

The genes are TRBV6-5 and TRBJ1-1, with D unresolved. The CDR3 runs 13 residues. The V end was cut by 2 bases, the J end by 4 bases, with 8 bases between. Germline-derived CDR1 and CDR2 are MNHEY and SVGAGI. The CDR3 spells CASSYDGFTEAFF. CDR3 coding DNA: TGTGCCAGCAGTTACGACGGGTTCACTGAAGCTTTCTTT.

This rearrangement joins TRBV11-2 to TRBJ2-5; D is perhaps TRBD2 (6 bases). V gave up 1 base and J gave up 0 bases, with 12 bases separating them. Germline CDR1 SGHAT, CDR2 FQNNGV. The CDR3 extends over 16 amino acids. This CDR3 is CASSLGSGSYQETQYF. In DNA, the CDR3 is TGTGCCAGCAGCTTAGGGAGCGGGTCTTACCAAGAGACCCAGTACTTC.

The chain links TRBV7-6 to TRBJ1-5; TRBD1 aligns across 7 bases. CDR1 and CDR2 (germline): SGHVS, FNYEAQ. The CDR3 is 15 residues long. After removal of 4 bases from V and 4 bases from J, the junction contained 7 bases not matched to a gene. As DNA, the CDR3 is TGTGCCAGCAGCTCCCGGACAGGAACAAATCAGCCCCAGCATTTT. It codes for CASSSRTGTNQPQHF.

The V and J genes are TRBV7-8 and TRBJ2-7; no definite D call. V shed 1 base and J shed 2 bases, with 9 bases lying between them. The CDR3 extends over 14 amino acids. Germline V gene data show CDR1 as SGHVS and CDR2 as FQNEAQ. This CDR3 reads CASSLDARTYEQYF. The CDR3 nucleotides read TGTGCCAGCAGCTTAGACGCCAGAACCTACGAGCAGTACTTC.

The rearrangement joins TRBV6-5 to TRBJ2-3; no definite D call. The CDR3 consists of 14 residues. Germline-derived CDR1 and CDR2 are MNHEY and SVGAGI. The V end lost 2 bases, the J end lost 3 bases, and 9 bases lay between the germline ends. This chain's CDR3 is CASSYSGRTDTQYF. The CDR3 nucleotides are TGTGCCAGCAGTTACAGTGGTAGAACAGATACGCAGTATTTT.

The chain has TRBV27 and TRBJ1-5; possible D gene TRBD1, 6 bases. Germline V gene lookup returns CDR1 MNHEY and CDR2 SMNVEV (reference sequence). The CDR3 runs to 14 residues. V was shortened by 5 bases and J by 4 bases, with 12 bases between the two germline ends. CDR3 bases: TGTGCCAGCAGTCCCGGGACACAGAATCAGCCCCAGCATTTT. This sequence encodes CASSPGTQNQPQHF.

The rearrangement joins TRBV5-1 to TRBJ2-3; 9 nucleotides match TRBD1. The CDR3 is made up of 16 amino acids. Germline assignment: CDR1 SGHRS and CDR2 YFSETQ. J lost 5 bases, V lost 3 bases, and 10 bases had no gene match. This chain's CDR3 is CASSWGTGTEGDTQYF. The CDR3 DNA follows: TGCGCCAGCAGCTGGGGGACAGGGACGGAGGGAGATACGCAGTATTTT.

This clone came up a few times. The chain couples TRBV5-1 to TRBJ2-3; D is perhaps TRBD1 (6 bases). Germline V lookup: CDR1 SGHRS, CDR2 YFSETQ. The CDR3 runs to 15 residues. The V gene lost 5 bases and the J gene lost 4 bases, with 17 bases spanning the gap. CDR3 nucleotides: TGCGCCAGCAGTTTAAAGGGGGTAGTTGCAGATACGCAGTATTTT. It encodes CASSLKGVVADTQYF.

This chain uses TRBV9 with TRBJ2-2, with a weak D call TRBD2 (6 bases). V lost 1 base, J lost 6 bases, and 19 bases lay in between. This CDR3 comprises 17 residues. The germline V gene has CDR1 SGDLS and CDR2 YYNGEE. The CDR3 region has the DNA TGTGCCAGCAGCGTAAACCCCGTGGGGGGAACCGCCGGGGAGCTGTTTTTT. Translated, it gives CASSVNPVGGTAGELFF.

The table lists this clone with a few counts. V gene TRBV18 combines with J gene TRBJ1-1; tentatively, D is TRBD1 (6 bases). CDR1 is KGHSH and CDR2 is LQKENI in the germline V gene. V gave up 6 bases and J gave up 1 base, with 18 bases separating them. The CDR3 is 16 residues long. Written as DNA, the CDR3 is TGTGCCAGCTCCCCCTCCGCGGGGGCCCAGAACACTGAAGCTTTCTTT. It yields the protein CASSPSAGAQNTEAFF.

This sequence joins TRBV18 and TRBJ2-7, with D possibly TRBD2 on 6 matching bases. Trimming left V 3 bases short and J 0 bases short, with 12 bases between. The CDR3 runs 15 residues. CDR1 is KGHSH, CDR2 LQKENI, per germline. The CDR3 protein is CASSPSGLSSYEQYF. CDR3 coding DNA: TGTGCCAGCTCACCGAGCGGGCTGAGCTCCTACGAGCAGTACTTC.

The chain couples TRBV10-2 to TRBJ2-5; 7 bases line up with TRBD1. Germline CDR1 reads WSHSY; CDR2 reads SAAADI. V shed 7 bases and J 0 bases; nucleotides not matched to a gene: 11. This CDR3 is built from 16 residues. CDR3 in DNA: TGCGCCAGCACCAAGACCGGGACAGTGTACCAAGAGACCCAGTACTTC. Protein: CASTKTGTVYQETQYF.

This clone was counted a few times. V is TRBV27 and J is TRBJ1-1; weak D call: TRBD1 (5 bases). Trimming took off 4 bases at V and 4 bases at J, with 10 bases between the two ends. Germline V gene sequence: CDR1 MNHEY, CDR2 SMNVEV (reference sequence). The CDR3 is 13 residues long. CDR3 amino acids: CASSWGGTTEAFF. The CDR3 region has the DNA TGTGCCAGCAGTTGGGGCGGGACCACTGAAGCTTTCTTT.

The chain joins TRBV28 to TRBJ2-1; D may be TRBD2 (5 bases). The CDR3 runs 13 residues. In germline, CDR1 is MDHEN, CDR2 SYDVKM. V was trimmed by 2 bases and J by 4 bases, leaving 6 bases between them. The CDR3 spells CASSLEGYNEQFF. CDR3 nucleotides: TGTGCCAGCAGTTTAGAGGGATACAATGAGCAGTTCTTC.

This chain joins TRBV5-6 and TRBJ1-3; D ambiguous. The germline V and J ends were trimmed by 0 bases and 3 bases, with 7 bases remaining between them. Per the germline V gene, CDR1 is SGHDT and CDR2 is YYEEEE. The CDR3 is 14 residues long. Written as DNA, the CDR3 is TGTGCCAGCAGCTTGGTGGCGGGTGGAAACACCATATATTTT. Its translation is CASSLVAGGNTIYF.

The chain employs TRBV6-4 and TRBJ2-2; TRBD2 matches at 7 bases. Trimming removed 7 bases from V and 6 bases from J; junction bases left unmatched: 11. The CDR3 contains 15 residues. CDR1 and CDR2 from the germline V gene are MRHNA and SNTAGT. The CDR3 loop is CASTQRAGAAGELFF. The CDR3 nucleotides read TGTGCCAGCACCCAACGGGCGGGAGCCGCCGGGGAGCTGTTTTTT.

The rearrangement links TRBV7-3 to TRBJ2-3; 8 nucleotides align to TRBD2. Germline CDR1 and CDR2: SGHTA and FQGTGA. The ends lost 1 base at V and 4 bases at J; junction bases unmatched: 4. The CDR3 runs 15 residues. The CDR3 protein is CASSLKGGGPDTQYF. In DNA form, the CDR3 reads TGTGCCAGCAGCTTAAAAGGCGGGGGGCCAGATACGCAGTATTTT.

The CDR3 sequence: CASSPTGLGAGYEQYF. The DNA for the CDR3 is TGTGCCAGCAGCCCAACAGGGTTGGGGGCGGGCTACGAGCAGTACTTC. The rearrangement uses TRBV5-4 and TRBJ2-7, with D perhaps TRBD1 (6 bases). Trimming removed 4 bases at V and 3 bases at J, with 20 bases between. The CDR3 spans 16 residues. Looked up from germline, CDR1 is SGHNT and CDR2 is YYREEE (reference sequence).

The chain recombines TRBV7-6 with TRBJ2-2, with D perhaps matching TRBD1 (6 bases). From germline, CDR1 is SGHVS and CDR2 FNYEAQ. V dropped 5 bases and J dropped 3 bases, with 13 bases sitting between them. This CDR3 spans 15 amino acids. CDR3 protein: CASSLYNRDTGELFF. The CDR3 coding sequence is TGTGCCAGCAGCCTCTACAACAGGGACACCGGGGAGCTGTTTTTT.

The chain uses TRBV11-2 and TRBJ1-4, with a possible D match to TRBD1 (6 bases). Germline CDR1 is SGHAT and CDR2 is FQNNGV. With 5 bases removed from V and 7 bases from J, the gap between germline ends came to 23 bases. CDR3 length equals 17 residues. The CDR3 region is CASSPYITGYGAEKLFF. CDR3 nucleotide sequence: TGTGCCAGCAGCCCATACATTACAGGGTACGGGGCTGAAAAACTGTTTTTT. Full variable domain (outside the CDR3, taken from reference TRBV11-2 and TRBJ1-4): EAGVAQSPRYKIIEKRQSVAFWCNPISGHATLYWYQQILGQGPKLLIQFQNNGVVDDSQLPKDRFSAERLKGVDSTLKIQPAKLEDSAVYLCASSPYITGYGAEKLFFGSGTQLSVL.

This CDR3 is CASSEREIYNEQFF. The CDR3 DNA sequence: TGTGCCAGCAGTGAAAGGGAGATCTACAATGAGCAGTTCTTC. The genes are TRBV2 and TRBJ2-1; TRBD2 might be the D (5 bases). V was clipped by 2 bases and J by 3 bases, with 8 bases between them. Germline V gene lookup returns CDR1 SNHLY and CDR2 FYNNEI. The CDR3 has 14 residues.

J is TRBJ2-1 and V is TRBV11-3, with 11 bases identical to TRBD2. In germline, CDR1 is SGHNT, CDR2 YENEEA. V lost 0 bases to trimming and J lost 6 bases; unmatched junction nucleotides: 1. The CDR3 sequence is 15 residues long. Here the CDR3 reads CASSLEGLAANEQFF. In DNA form, the CDR3 reads TGTGCCAGCAGCTTAGAGGGACTAGCGGCCAATGAGCAGTTCTTC.

The chain's CDR3 is CASSQGPGTGSSYEQYF. In nucleotides, the CDR3 is TGCGCCAGCAGCCAAGGCCCAGGGACAGGAAGCTCCTACGAGCAGTACTTC. The V call is TRBV4-1, the J call TRBJ2-7, with TRBD1 matching over 8 bases. V lost 1 base, J lost 0 bases, and 8 bases stayed unmatched. Germline CDR1 and CDR2: MGHRA and YSYEKL. The CDR3 loop spans 17 amino acids.

This chain links TRBV27 with TRBJ2-5, with D possibly matching TRBD2 (5 bases). CDR1 MNHEY and CDR2 SMNVEV come from the germline V gene (reference sequence). V was cut by 0 bases and J by 7 bases, with 6 bases left in between. The CDR3 consists of 12 residues. CDR3 sequence (DNA): TGTGCCAGCAGTTTATCGGGGAGGACCCAGTACTTC. This sequence encodes CASSLSGRTQYF.

The rearrangement joins TRBV6-1 to TRBJ2-7, with a tentative D call TRBD2 (8 bases). V lost 4 bases, J lost 0 bases, and 16 bases lay in between. In germline, CDR1 is MNHNS, CDR2 SASEGT. The length of the CDR3 is 16 residues. The CDR3 sequence: CASSAPGGGPSYEQYF. CDR3 in DNA: TGTGCCAGCAGTGCACCGGGAGGGGGCCCCTCCTACGAGCAGTACTTC.